These 6 T cell receptor beta chains share one sample of origin, sequenced in a study of blood T cell repertoires in COVID-19. Sequencing was performed with immunoSEQ multiplex PCR; in TCRdb, only in-frame clones are kept and a portion is missing. In the table there are 75,000 to 95,000 clones, around 72% of which are singletons. The sequencing sample was made of peripheral blood. The receptors originated from a woman aged 60 to 75 in a cohort sampled during active or convalescent COVID-19.

The chain links TRBV6-4 to TRBJ2-5; possible D gene TRBD1, 5 bases. Germline V gene lookup returns CDR1 MRHNA and CDR2 SNTAGT. This CDR3 is built from 14 residues. Deletions cut 5 bases from V and 7 bases from J, with 17 bases between. CDR3 nucleotides: TGTGCCAGCAGTCCTGACAGTAGGGGTGGGACCCAGTACTTC. Its translation is CASSPDSRGGTQYF.

The chain carries TRBV19 and TRBJ2-5; TRBD2 is a possible D gene (5 bases). The ends were cut back, 5 bases at V and 5 bases at J, with 9 bases in the middle. The CDR3 covers 12 residues. Germline loops: CDR1 LNHDA, CDR2 SQIVND (reference sequence). CDR3 sequence (DNA): TGTGCCAGTAGTCTCGGGGTGGAGACCCAGTACTTC. This gives the protein CASSLGVETQYF.

The chain uses TRBV6-5 and TRBJ1-2; the match to TRBD1 covers 9 bases. The V segment lost 7 bases and the J segment 8 bases; nucleotides outside the gene matches: 14. The germline gives CDR1 MNHEY, CDR2 SVGAGI. The CDR3 has 15 amino acids. This chain's CDR3 is CASMKGQGIYIGYTF. For the CDR3, the DNA is TGTGCCAGCATGAAGGGACAGGGAATATATATCGGCTACACCTTC.

This chain uses TRBV5-4 with TRBJ1-2; D is possibly TRBD1 (6 bases). Germline V lookup: CDR1 SGHNT, CDR2 YYREEE (reference sequence). This CDR3 has 14 amino acids. The germline V and J ends were trimmed by 3 bases and 8 bases, with 17 bases remaining between them. Here the CDR3 DNA reads TGTGCCAGCAGCTCCGTCCAGGGGTCTCGGGGCTACACCTTC. Protein sequence: CASSSVQGSRGYTF.

The chain is built from TRBV10-3 and TRBJ2-1; 10 bases are shared with TRBD2. There are 16 residues in the CDR3. With 6 bases clipped from V and 0 bases from J, the junction kept 5 bases outside the gene matches. Looked up from germline, CDR1 is ENHRY and CDR2 is SYGVKD. CDR3 in amino acids: CAISAVAGGSYNEQFF. The CDR3 region has the DNA TGTGCCATCAGCGCCGTAGCGGGGGGCTCCTACAATGAGCAGTTCTTC.

The V and J genes are TRBV19 and TRBJ2-3; TRBD1 agrees at 8 bases. There are 15 residues in the CDR3. Germline V gene data show CDR1 as LNHDA and CDR2 as SQIVND (reference sequence). The J segment lost 1 base and the V segment lost 6 bases, leaving 6 bases of the junction unmatched. The CDR3: CASSHPGQGTDTQYF. The DNA of the CDR3 is TGTGCCAGTAGCCATCCGGGACAGGGCACAGATACGCAGTATTTT.